Listed below are T cell receptor beta chains from one sample, sequenced in a study of cytomegalovirus exposure and HLA in healthy donors. Assay: immunoSEQ multiplex PCR; the TCRdb copy retains only in-frame clones and omits some. Of over 75,000 clones in the sample, approximately 86% are singletons; the top ten hold over 8.5%. The specimen was PBMCs. The origin of the receptors is a man aged 25-45 years in good health and CMV-seropositive. The CDR3 runs from the conserved cysteine through the conserved F or W. Each record gives: CDR3 protein, CDR3 DNA, D gene, clone size, V gene, J gene. A D gene is named only where the DNA matches it firmly. Only some rows state a clone size, as once, few, many or a class for expanded clones.

CDR3: CASLPGLAGDRSYEQYF; DNA: TGTGCCAGCCTCCCGGGACTAGCGGGAGATCGCTCCTACGAGCAGTACTTC; D: TRBD2; size: NA; V: TRBV2; J: TRBJ2-7
CDR3: CASSFQGGTGELFF; DNA: TGTGCCAGCAGCTTTCAAGGGGGCACCGGGGAGCTGTTTTTT; D: NA; size: NA; V: TRBV7-2; J: TRBJ2-2
CDR3: CASSNNDGTQYF; DNA: TGTGCCAGTAGTAACAACGATGGGACCCAGTACTTC; D: NA; size: NA; V: TRBV19; J: TRBJ2-5
CDR3: CASSLAPSGRGETQYF; DNA: TGCGCCAGCAGCTTGGCTCCTAGCGGGAGGGGAGAGACCCAGTACTTC; D: TRBD2; size: NA; V: TRBV5-1; J: TRBJ2-5
CDR3: CASSPRPGGYEQYF; DNA: TGTGCCAGCAGCCCGCGTCCGGGAGGGTACGAGCAGTACTTC; D: TRBD2; size: NA; V: TRBV9; J: TRBJ2-7
CDR3: CASSTGQAFSNQPQHF; DNA: TGTGCCAGCAGCACTGGACAGGCCTTCTCCAATCAGCCCCAGCATTTT; D: NA; size: NA; V: TRBV21-1; J: TRBJ1-5
CDR3: CASSGLTSSYEQYF; DNA: TGCGCCAGTTCGGGACTTACGAGCTCCTACGAGCAGTACTTC; D: NA; size: NA; V: TRBV4-1; J: TRBJ2-7
CDR3: CASSGPGTGGEQYF; DNA: TGCGCCAGCAGCGGACCCGGGACAGGGGGCGAGCAGTACTTC; D: TRBD1; size: NA; V: TRBV5-1; J: TRBJ2-7
CDR3: CASSYEQDGGYNEQFF; DNA: TGTGCCAGCAGTTACGAACAGGACGGTGGGTACAATGAGCAGTTCTTC; D: NA; size: NA; V: TRBV6-5; J: TRBJ2-1
CDR3: CASSLDSGRQETQYF; DNA: TGCGCCAGCAGCTTGGACTCAGGGCGCCAAGAGACCCAGTACTTC; D: NA; size: NA; V: TRBV5-1; J: TRBJ2-5
CDR3: CASSYSRYSYEQYF; DNA: TGTGCCAGCAGTTACAGTCGCTACTCCTACGAGCAGTACTTC; D: NA; size: NA; V: TRBV6-5; J: TRBJ2-7
CDR3: CTSSQLKRTLAGGPGTDTQYF; DNA: TGCACCAGCAGCCAGTTAAAAAGGACGTTAGCGGGAGGGCCTGGCACAGATACGCAGTATTTT; D: NA; size: NA; V: TRBV1; J: TRBJ2-3
CDR3: CASSYTGTGGYHGYTF; DNA: TGTGCCAGCAGCTACACGGGGACAGGGGGGTATCATGGCTACACCTTC; D: TRBD1; size: NA; V: TRBV7-9; J: TRBJ1-2
CDR3: CASSQGQPNQPQHF; DNA: TGCGCCAGCAGCCAAGGACAGCCTAATCAGCCCCAGCATTTT; D: NA; size: NA; V: TRBV5-1; J: TRBJ1-5
CDR3: CASRPWREGNNEQFF; DNA: TGTGCCAGCAGGCCGTGGCGGGAGGGAAACAATGAGCAGTTCTTC; D: TRBD2; size: NA; V: TRBV28; J: TRBJ2-1
CDR3: CASSGLAQETQYF; DNA: TGTGCCAGCAGTGGACTAGCGCAAGAGACCCAGTACTTC; D: TRBD2; size: NA; V: TRBV27; J: TRBJ2-5
CDR3: CASSILDRPPIEAFF; DNA: TGTGCCAGTAGTATCCTAGACAGGCCACCGATCGAAGCTTTCTTT; D: NA; size: NA; V: TRBV19; J: TRBJ1-1
CDR3: CASSLTGPLQETQYF; DNA: TGCGCCAGCAGCTTAACAGGGCCCCTCCAAGAGACCCAGTACTTC; D: NA; size: NA; V: TRBV5-1; J: TRBJ2-5
CDR3: CASSQFVGAGDAYEQYF; DNA: TGTGCCAGCAGCCAATTTGTGGGAGCGGGAGATGCCTACGAGCAGTACTTC; D: TRBD2; size: NA; V: TRBV16; J: TRBJ2-7
CDR3: CASSPIANEQFF; DNA: TGTGCCAGCAGTCCCATAGCGAATGAGCAGTTCTTC; D: NA; size: NA; V: TRBV7-9; J: TRBJ2-1
CDR3: CASSLRRVDRGWPQYF; DNA: TGTGCCAGCAGCTTAAGGCGGGTGGACAGGGGGTGGCCCCAGTACTTC; D: TRBD1; size: NA; V: TRBV7-2; J: TRBJ2-5
CDR3: CASSPDRGRGNEQFF; DNA: TGCGCCAGCAGCCCAGACAGGGGGCGCGGCAATGAGCAGTTCTTC; D: TRBD1; size: NA; V: TRBV5-1; J: TRBJ2-1
CDR3: CASSLLGQGSYEQYF; DNA: TGTGCCAGCAGTTTACTTGGACAGGGCTCCTACGAGCAGTACTTC; D: TRBD1; size: NA; V: TRBV28; J: TRBJ2-7
CDR3: CASSRDVGWHTDTQYF; DNA: TGTGCCAGCAGCAGAGACGTCGGGTGGCACACAGATACGCAGTATTTT; D: NA; size: NA; V: TRBV9; J: TRBJ2-3
CDR3: CASSLEDFYTF; DNA: TGTGCCAGCAGCTTAGAAGACTTCTACACCTTC; D: NA; size: NA; V: TRBV7-9; J: TRBJ1-2
CDR3: CASRGLAGGADTQYF; DNA: TGTGCCAGCAGGGGACTAGCGGGAGGCGCAGATACGCAGTATTTT; D: TRBD2; size: NA; V: TRBV6-1; J: TRBJ2-3
CDR3: CASSEARGYEQYF; DNA: TGTGCCAGCAGTGAAGCGAGAGGGTACGAGCAGTACTTC; D: NA; size: NA; V: TRBV6-1; J: TRBJ2-7
CDR3: CASSFDRGNTEAFF; DNA: TGCGCCAGCAGCTTTGACAGGGGGAACACTGAAGCTTTCTTT; D: TRBD1; size: NA; V: TRBV5-1; J: TRBJ1-1
CDR3: CASRQGGSPLHF; DNA: TGTGCCAGCAGGCAGGGTGGTTCACCCCTCCACTTT; D: NA; size: NA; V: TRBV27; J: TRBJ1-6
CDR3: CASSRSGSGGMGLTDTQYF; DNA: TGTGCCAGCAGCCGGAGCGGGAGTGGGGGAATGGGCCTCACAGATACGCAGTATTTT; D: TRBD2; size: NA; V: TRBV7-9; J: TRBJ2-3
CDR3: CASSPLGTANTGELFF; DNA: TGTGCCAGCTCCCCATTAGGGACAGCTAACACCGGGGAGCTGTTTTTT; D: TRBD1; size: once; V: TRBV27; J: TRBJ2-2
CDR3: CASRPPGLASYEQYF; DNA: TGTGCCAGCAGACCTCCGGGACTAGCTTCCTACGAGCAGTACTTC; D: TRBD2; size: NA; V: TRBV11-3; J: TRBJ2-7
CDR3: CASSYLGSDEQFF; DNA: TGTGCCAGCAGTTACCTTGGGAGCGATGAGCAGTTCTTC; D: NA; size: NA; V: TRBV6-5; J: TRBJ2-1
CDR3: CASTNRGLVTEAFF; DNA: TGTGCCAGCACCAATAGGGGGTTGGTCACTGAAGCTTTCTTT; D: NA; size: NA; V: TRBV28; J: TRBJ1-1
CDR3: CASSIGGRMNTEAFF; DNA: TGTGCCAGTAGTATCGGGGGGCGAATGAACACTGAAGCTTTCTTT; D: NA; size: NA; V: TRBV19; J: TRBJ1-1
CDR3: CASSLAPAGGYEQYF; DNA: TGCGCCAGCAGCTTGGCCCCGGCAGGGGGCTACGAGCAGTACTTC; D: TRBD1; size: NA; V: TRBV5-1; J: TRBJ2-7
CDR3: CASSSPGIHEQYF; DNA: TGTGCCAGCAGTTCCCCAGGGATCCACGAGCAGTACTTC; D: NA; size: NA; V: TRBV6-6; J: TRBJ2-7
CDR3: CASSFTGGSYGELFF; DNA: TGTGCCAGCAGTTTTACAGGCGGAAGTTACGGGGAGCTGTTTTTT; D: NA; size: NA; V: TRBV6-1; J: TRBJ2-2
CDR3: CASAREGGDTEAFF; DNA: TGTGCCAGCGCGCGGGAGGGGGGGGACACTGAAGCTTTCTTT; D: NA; size: few; V: TRBV2; J: TRBJ1-1
CDR3: CASSFWGATNEKLFF; DNA: TGCGCCAGCAGCTTCTGGGGGGCAACTAATGAAAAACTGTTTTTT; D: NA; size: few; V: TRBV5-1; J: TRBJ1-4
CDR3: CASRGLGTPSPWELFF; DNA: TGTGCCAGCAGAGGACTTGGCACGCCTTCTCCGTGGGAGCTGTTTTTT; D: NA; size: NA; V: TRBV6-6; J: TRBJ2-2
CDR3: CASGAGGINTGELFF; DNA: TGCGCCAGCGGAGCGGGAGGTATCAACACCGGGGAGCTGTTTTTT; D: TRBD2; size: few; V: TRBV10-2; J: TRBJ2-2
CDR3: CSVDRDRGTGANVLTF; DNA: TGCAGCGTTGACAGGGACAGGGGAACGGGGGCCAACGTCCTGACTTTC; D: TRBD1; size: NA; V: TRBV29-1; J: TRBJ2-6
CDR3: CASSSPGENTGELFF; DNA: TGTGCCAGCAGTTCCCCGGGGGAGAACACCGGGGAGCTGTTTTTT; D: NA; size: NA; V: TRBV28; J: TRBJ2-2
CDR3: CAISVGGSTDTQYF; DNA: TGTGCCATCAGTGTCGGCGGTAGCACAGATACGCAGTATTTT; D: NA; size: NA; V: TRBV10-3; J: TRBJ2-3
CDR3: CASSLAEGYEQYF; DNA: TGTGCCAGCAGCCTCGCGGAAGGCTACGAGCAGTACTTC; D: NA; size: once; V: TRBV11-3; J: TRBJ2-7
CDR3: CASSRTGDQPQHF; DNA: TGCGCCAGCAGCAGGACAGGGGATCAGCCCCAGCATTTT; D: TRBD1; size: few; V: TRBV5-1; J: TRBJ1-5
CDR3: CASSATRGGIGEQYF; DNA: TGTGCCAGCAGCGCCACCCGGGGAGGGATTGGCGAGCAGTACTTC; D: TRBD2; size: few; V: TRBV28; J: TRBJ2-7
CDR3: CASTDREFETQYF; DNA: TGTGCCAGCACCGACCGGGAGTTCGAAACCCAGTACTTC; D: NA; size: NA; V: TRBV6-1; J: TRBJ2-5
CDR3: CASSEGDRARKLFF; DNA: TGTGCCAGCAGTGAAGGGGACAGGGCACGAAAACTGTTTTTT; D: TRBD1; size: once; V: TRBV6-1; J: TRBJ1-4
CDR3: CASSVLSSRSTDTQYF; DNA: TGTGCCAGCAGCGTACTGAGCTCGCGATCCACAGATACGCAGTATTTT; D: NA; size: NA; V: TRBV9; J: TRBJ2-3
CDR3: CASSGQGGYEQYF; DNA: TGCGCCAGCAGCGGACAGGGAGGATACGAGCAGTACTTC; D: TRBD1; size: few; V: TRBV5-1; J: TRBJ2-7
CDR3: CASSLGTAHNYGYTF; DNA: TGTGCCAGCAGCCTAGGGACAGCACATAACTATGGCTACACCTTC; D: TRBD1; size: NA; V: TRBV28; J: TRBJ1-2